This T cell receptor (beta chain) came from a study of shared clonotypes between healthy human individuals (TCRdb year 2020). At the level of the whole study: The cohort included a few men and a couple of women between 18 and 49 years of age. For each donor, CD4 naive and CD4 memory were each run on three plates, CD8 naive on two plates, and CD8 memory on one plate. To estimate repertoire size and how much clonotypes are shared between individuals, the study performed deep sequencing of blood TCR repertoires from about five healthy adults. To increase sequencing depth and limit assay-specific biases, different laboratories used diverse techniques to prepare libraries and sequence TCR repertoires. Each donor's leukapheresis produced roughly between about 0.85 and 10 billion PBMCs.

Donors were healthy HIV-negative adults with no recently reported acute infections or vaccinations. Every donor was a Caucasian adult living in Nashville, Tennessee, USA. Magnetic negative selection was used to enrich CD4+ T cells, after which naive cells were positively selected on CD45RA and the negative fraction became the memory subset. Blood was obtained by leukapheresis, after which PBMCs were separated by Ficoll-Histopaque density gradient centrifugation and cryopreserved in liquid nitrogen vapor phase. Analytical flow cytometry was used to check the purity and quantity of every magnetically sorted T cell population. Genomic DNA was isolated from every sorted fraction and measured by UV absorbance on a Nanodrop 2000c. V loses 4 bases of germline sequence and J loses 1 base, and the interval between the two ends is 7 bases. The CDR3, cysteine through phenylalanine, is 13 amino acids long. The read is trimmed to its CDR3 DNA, 39 bases read in frame from base 1. CDR1 and CDR2, looked up from the germline V gene, are SGHVS and FNYEAQ.

Using the deep immunoSEQ assay, multiplex PCR amplified TCR CDR3 regions from genomic DNA. Extracted genomic DNA from each cell subset was distributed evenly across all wells of several immunoSEQ 96-well plates, and each plate was treated as a replicate. For sorted subsets, each replicate PCR was loaded with 200 ng genomic DNA, equivalent to some 27,000 T cell genomes. The purified libraries were quantified using a Qubit 3.0 fluorometer, sized with a Bioanalyzer 2100, and then quantified again using the KAPA Library Quantification kit. Each immunoSEQ 96-well plate was sequenced on its own single-read 150-cycle Illumina NextSeq 550 flow cell. Concerning the study's data processing: The immunoSEQ output contained only junctional sequences without quality scores, so filtering could not match that applied to full-length reads. Sequences were annotated with PyIR, a Python wrapper for IgBLAST v1.9, using IMGT germline references to assign V/J genes and CDR3. Any read was removed if the V/J assignment was weak (E-value above 1e-6), the CDR3 was missing, or the read contained stop codons, out-of-frame junctions, or ambiguous translated residues. V3J clonotypes were defined as sequences sharing the same inferred V gene, J gene, and CDR3 amino acid sequence. To compute the percentage overlap between repertoires, the number of shared unique clonotypes was divided by the size of the smaller repertoire. Richness of each repertoire was evaluated using RTK rarefaction, the Chao1 estimator, and Recon v2.1 estimates of unobserved clonotypes. OLGA was used to compute generation probabilities for all TCRbeta clonotypes that the gDNA method yielded from a handful of donors. TCRdb provides this immuneACCESS table in a form limited to in-frame rearrangements. Some clones are lacking; in checked studies, under half of them reflect an unresolved V gene, and why the rest are absent is not known. From that table come the V and J calls and clone size; the DNA was used to work out D and trimming. Here the sample has millions of clones; just over 90% occur a single time. Over 0.12% of the sample is taken by the ten largest.

This clone was seen a single time. The target of this receptor is not known. The sample holds no much larger clone one base away, and base qualities are not on file. Summary of the overall study and its limitations: Based on pairwise subsampling, the degree of clonotype sharing among donors was expected to be affected by sequencing depth. Sampling was restricted to blood, and TCR repertoires in tissue are likely to differ from TCR repertoires in blood. Incomplete sequencing was indicated by rarefaction of sorted-subset datasets, despite the large sequencing depth. The genetic and exposure-history diversity represented was limited by the small number of donors. When a few donors were compared, the shared fraction of clonotypes was about 5.4% for naive CD4, about 4% for naive CD8, 2% to 2.5% for memory CD4, and less than 0.45% for memory CD8. Compared with non-shared clonotypes, clonotypes shared by all four sorted-subset donors had higher generation probabilities. Naive subsets generally had larger estimated clonotype richness than memory subsets did.

The chain joins TRBV7-6 to TRBJ1-1, with TRBD1 tentatively as D gene (6 bases match). The sequence was collected from a man aged 18 to 30 in good health. Sequencing used naive CD4+ T cells sorted from blood. Read against the paper, the sample's cell subset or site label means: CD45RA+ positively selected. Read as DNA, the sequence is TGTGCCAGCAGCTACAGGGAGAACACTGAAGCTTTCTTT. It translates as CASSYRENTEAFF.